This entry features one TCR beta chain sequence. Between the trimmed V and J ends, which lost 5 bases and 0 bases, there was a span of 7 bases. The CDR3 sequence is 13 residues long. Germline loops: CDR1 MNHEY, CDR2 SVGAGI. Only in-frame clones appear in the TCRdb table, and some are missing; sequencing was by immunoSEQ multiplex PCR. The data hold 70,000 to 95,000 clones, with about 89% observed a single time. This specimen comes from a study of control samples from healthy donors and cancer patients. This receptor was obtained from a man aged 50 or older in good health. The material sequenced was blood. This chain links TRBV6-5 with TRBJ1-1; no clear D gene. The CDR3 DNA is TGTGCCAGCAGTCCAGGTTTGAACACTGAAGCTTTCTTT. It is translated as CASSPGLNTEAFF.